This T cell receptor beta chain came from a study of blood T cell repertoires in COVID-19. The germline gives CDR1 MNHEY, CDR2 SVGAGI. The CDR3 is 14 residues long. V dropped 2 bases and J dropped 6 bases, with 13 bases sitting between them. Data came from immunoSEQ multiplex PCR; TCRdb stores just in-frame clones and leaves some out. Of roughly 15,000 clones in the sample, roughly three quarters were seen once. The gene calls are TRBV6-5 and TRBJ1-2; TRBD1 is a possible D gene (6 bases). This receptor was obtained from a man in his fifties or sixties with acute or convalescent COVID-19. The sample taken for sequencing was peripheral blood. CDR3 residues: CASSYNGRGNGYTF. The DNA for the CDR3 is TGTGCCAGCAGTTACAACGGCAGGGGAAATGGCTACACCTTC.